This entry is about one TCR beta chain. This sample is part of a study of T-cell memory formation after mild COVID-19. Overall study context: Largely donor-specific TCR clusters were found.

TCRdb independently ran MiXCR on the 5' RACE reads; one entry per CDR3 protein. The sample contains roughly 410,000 distinct CDR3 sequences, 24% of which appear only once. In germline, CDR1 is SGHTA, CDR2 FQGNSA. After removal of 5 bases from V and 2 bases from J, the junction contained 10 bases not matched to a gene. The CDR3 is 16 amino acids. Sequencing was carried out using PBMCs or a T cell subset sorted from them (not recorded which). The gene calls are TRBV7-2 and TRBJ2-3; TRBD2 aligns across 7 bases. This sequence originates from an adult woman who had mild COVID-19 (a few samples of this study predate the infection). Cell type and time point are not known. The DNA of the CDR3 is TGTGCCAGCAGCGGTCAAAGCGGGACCTACACAGATACGCAGTATTTT. Translated: CASSGQSGTYTDTQYF.